This T cell receptor beta chain stems from a study of OX40 agonist ivuxolimab in advanced cancers. The table came from immunoSEQ multiplex PCR; TCRdb's copy has only in-frame clones and leaves some out. The table has about 35,000 clones, around 92% seen once. The study's findings and limits: Within 6 weeks, CD4+ and CD8+ blood T cells expanded clonally at 0.1 to 3.0 mg/kg. What antigens the expanded peripheral T cells recognized was never established.

Blood sampling took place at baseline, cycle 4 day 1, and cycle 7 day 1. Of note for this clone: Its cognate antigen is unknown.

This CDR3 spans 13 amino acids. Germline CDR1 is SEHNR and CDR2 is FQNEAQ (reference sequence). V was clipped by 2 bases and J by 3 bases, with 8 bases between them. Sequencing was performed on CD4+ or CD8+ T cells sorted from blood, taken in a trial of the OX40 agonist ivuxolimab. This chain connects TRBV7-9 to TRBJ2-7; no clear D. The clonotype originates from an adult with an advanced solid tumor such as melanoma, head and neck, liver or kidney cancer. Here the CDR3 DNA reads TGTGCCAGCAGCTTACCCGGTTACTACGAGCAGTACTTC. Protein: CASSLPGYYEQYF.